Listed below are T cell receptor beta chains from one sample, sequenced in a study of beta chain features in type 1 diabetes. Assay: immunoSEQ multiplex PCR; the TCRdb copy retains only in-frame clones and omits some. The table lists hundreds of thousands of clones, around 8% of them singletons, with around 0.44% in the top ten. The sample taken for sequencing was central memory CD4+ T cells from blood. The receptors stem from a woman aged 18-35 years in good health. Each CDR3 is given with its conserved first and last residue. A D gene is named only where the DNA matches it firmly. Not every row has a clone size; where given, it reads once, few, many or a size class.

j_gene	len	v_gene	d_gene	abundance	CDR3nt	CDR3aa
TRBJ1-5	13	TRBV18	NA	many	TGTGCCAGCTCAGGATCCGGGAATCAGCCCCAGCATTTT	CASSGSGNQPQHF
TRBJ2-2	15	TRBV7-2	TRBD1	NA	TGTGCCAGCAGCTCAAGGACAGGGTCCACAGGGGAGCTGTTTTTT	CASSSRTGSTGELFF
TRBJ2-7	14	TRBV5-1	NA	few	TGCGCCAGCAGCTTGGCCGTCAACCTTTACGAGCAGTACTTC	CASSLAVNLYEQYF
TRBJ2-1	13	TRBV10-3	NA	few	TGTGCCATCAGTGAGTCACGGGGGAGTGAGCAGTTCTTC	CAISESRGSEQFF
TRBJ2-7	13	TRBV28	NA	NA	TGTGCCAGCAGTGCCGGGACACCGGGGGAGCAGTACTTC	CASSAGTPGEQYF
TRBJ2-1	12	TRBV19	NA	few	TGTGCCAGTAAGCGTACGGGGATGGAGCAGTTCTTC	CASKRTGMEQFF
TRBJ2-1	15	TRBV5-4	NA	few	TGTGCCAGCAGCCCCGGGGGACACTCCTACAATGAGCAGTTCTTC	CASSPGGHSYNEQFF
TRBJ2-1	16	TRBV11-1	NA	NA	TGTGCCAGCAGCTTTCTAGCCCACCCTAGGTACAATGAGCAGTTCTTC	CASSFLAHPRYNEQFF
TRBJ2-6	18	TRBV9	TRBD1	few	TGTGCCAGCAGCTCAGACAGGGGCTACCTCTCTGGGGCCAACGTCCTGACTTTC	CASSSDRGYLSGANVLTF
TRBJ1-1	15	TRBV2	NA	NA	TGTGCCAGCAGTGAACTACAGGGTAGAAGGTCTGAAGCTTTCTTT	CASSELQGRRSEAFF
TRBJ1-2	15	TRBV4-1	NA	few	TGCGCCAGCAGCCCAAGCCCCACCGGGGCCTATGGCTACACCTTC	CASSPSPTGAYGYTF
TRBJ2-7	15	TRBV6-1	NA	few	TGTGCCAGCAGTGTTGAGAGACAAAGCTCCTACGAGCAGTACTTC	CASSVERQSSYEQYF
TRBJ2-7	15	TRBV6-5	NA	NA	TGTGCCAGCAGGATTAGCGGGACAGGGACCAGGGAGCAGTACTTC	CASRISGTGTREQYF
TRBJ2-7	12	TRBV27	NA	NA	TGTGCCAGCAGTTTGTCCCACTACGAGCAGTACTTC	CASSLSHYEQYF
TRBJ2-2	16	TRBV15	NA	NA	TGTGCCACCAGCCGTCAGAGCCTCGTGTCCACCGGGGAGCTGTTTTTT	CATSRQSLVSTGELFF
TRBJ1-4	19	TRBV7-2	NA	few	TGTGCCAGCAGCTTTGCCCATGGGGCGGGTGGGTCAACTAATGAAAAACTGTTTTTT	CASSFAHGAGGSTNEKLFF
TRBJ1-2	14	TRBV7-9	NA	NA	TGTGCCAGCAGCTCAGGACAGTTAAACTATGGCTACACCTTC	CASSSGQLNYGYTF
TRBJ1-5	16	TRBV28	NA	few	TGTGCCAGCACGCCCCTGGGAAGAGGGGGAGGTCAGCCCCAGCATTTT	CASTPLGRGGGQPQHF
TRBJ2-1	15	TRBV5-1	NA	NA	TGCGCCAGCAGCTCCCGGGACTCCAAGCTTACTGAGCAGTTCTTC	CASSSRDSKLTEQFF
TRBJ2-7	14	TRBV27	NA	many	TGTGCCAGCAGTTTATCGGGGGAGTCCTACGAGCAGTACTTC	CASSLSGESYEQYF
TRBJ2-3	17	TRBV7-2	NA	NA	TGTGCCAGCAGCTCACCGCAACGGCGTTCGGGCACAGATACGCAGTATTTT	CASSSPQRRSGTDTQYF
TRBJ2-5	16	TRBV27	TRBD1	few	TGTGCCAGCAGGACAGACGGGACAGGGGCTCCAGAGACCCAGTACTTC	CASRTDGTGAPETQYF
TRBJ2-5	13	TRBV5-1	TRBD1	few	TGCGCCAGCAGCCTGACAGGGCGAGAGACCCAGTACTTC	CASSLTGRETQYF
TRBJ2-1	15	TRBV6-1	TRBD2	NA	TGTGCCAGCAGTGACATGACGGGAGGGGAAAATGAGCAGTTCTTC	CASSDMTGGENEQFF